This TCR beta chain came from a study of T cells in Graves' hyperthyroidism and ophthalmopathy. Amplified regions were TCR beta CDR3 sequences from RNA transcripts. RT-PCR in the first round (using the HTBI primer set) targeted the TCR CDR3. TCRdb ran MiXCR on the multiplex PCR reads and lists one entry per CDR3 protein. The data contain 400,000 to 550,000 distinct CDR3 sequences, approximately 14% of them singletons. This clonotype was counted at least ten times. Antigen: not known. This CDR3 region has 14 residues. CDR1 and CDR2 (germline): LNHDA, SQIVND (reference sequence). V was pared by 4 bases and J by 2 bases, with 11 bases between. It was considered stable Graves' hyperthyroidism when ophthalmopathy did not progress within 18 months. Using less than 12 ml of fresh peripheral blood, PBMCs were prepared. The study's findings and limits: Clonotypes that were expanded in thyroid above 0.001 mostly appeared in blood too. Ophthalmopathy cases were set apart from stable hyperthyroidism by a 13 V-J model.

The sequencing sample was made of blood. The chain combines TRBV19 with TRBJ1-2; D is possibly TRBD1 (5 bases). This clonotype was sampled from a young woman with Graves' hyperthyroidism. CDR3 nucleotide sequence: TGTGCCAGTAGTACGGGGGAATCAAACTATGGCTACACCTTC. Its translation is CASSTGESNYGYTF. The whole variable domain, remainder taken from reference TRBV19 and TRBJ1-2, is DGGITQSPKYLFRKEGQNVTLSCEQNLNHDAMYWYRQDPGQGLRLIYYSQIVNDFQKGDIAEGYSVSREKKESFPLTVTSAQKNPTAFYLCASSTGESNYGYTFGSGTRLTVV.